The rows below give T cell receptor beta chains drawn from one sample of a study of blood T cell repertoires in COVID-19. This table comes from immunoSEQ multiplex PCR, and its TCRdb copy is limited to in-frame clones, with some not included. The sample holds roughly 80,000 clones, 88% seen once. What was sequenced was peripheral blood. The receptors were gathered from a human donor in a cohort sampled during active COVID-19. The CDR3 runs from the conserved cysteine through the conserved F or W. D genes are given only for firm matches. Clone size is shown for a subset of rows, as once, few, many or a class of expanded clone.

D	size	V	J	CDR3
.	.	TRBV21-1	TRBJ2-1	CASSNLRQGGLGSYNEQFF
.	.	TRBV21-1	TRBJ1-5	CASSKVRGRLASNQPQHF
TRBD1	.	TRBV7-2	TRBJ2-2	CASSLARPGGSSRANTGELFF
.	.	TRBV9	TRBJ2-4	CASSTGESSKNIQYF
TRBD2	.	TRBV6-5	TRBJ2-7	CASSTVAGPYEQYF
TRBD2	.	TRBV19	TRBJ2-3	CASSTSGFSTDTQYF
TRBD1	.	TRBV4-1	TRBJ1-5	CASSLHRGGNQPQHF
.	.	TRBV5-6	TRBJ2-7	CASSFRNRELHYEQYF
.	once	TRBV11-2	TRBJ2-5	CASSLQGYQETQYF
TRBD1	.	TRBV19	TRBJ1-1	CASSTTGTGTTEAFF
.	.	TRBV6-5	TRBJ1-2	CASSLTEGYTF
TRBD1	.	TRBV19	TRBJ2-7	CASSLRQGASEQYF
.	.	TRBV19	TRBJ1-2	CASSLARQGRNYNYGYTF
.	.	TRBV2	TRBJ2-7	CATAGQTYEQYF
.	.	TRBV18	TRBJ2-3	CASTRAAGVDTDTQYF
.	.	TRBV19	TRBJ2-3	CASRTRGLTGNTQYF
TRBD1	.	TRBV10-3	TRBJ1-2	CAISEKAPGGAPVYGYTF
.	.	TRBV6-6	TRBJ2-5	CASSYGTLREETQYF
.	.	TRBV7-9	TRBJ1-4	CASSLVQNEKLFF
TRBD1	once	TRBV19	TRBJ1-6	CASSPEGTADYNSPLHF
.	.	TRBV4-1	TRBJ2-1	CASSHGLAGNNEQFF
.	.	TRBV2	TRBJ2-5	CASGLLGGSEETQYF
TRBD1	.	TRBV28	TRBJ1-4	CASSLRTGGVKLFF
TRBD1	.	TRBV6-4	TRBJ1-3	CASSDPPTGEVFRENTIYF
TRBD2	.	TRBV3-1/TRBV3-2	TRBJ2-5	CASSPQLTSGSVKTQYF
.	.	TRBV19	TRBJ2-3	CASSIGGPSTDTQYF
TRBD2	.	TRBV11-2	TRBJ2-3	CASSRRLAAKRSTDTQYF
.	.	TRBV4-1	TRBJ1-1	CASSQVMAQVGGTEAFF
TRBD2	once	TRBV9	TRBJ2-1	CASSPQTSGRASEQFF
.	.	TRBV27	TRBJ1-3	CASSFRGPSGNTIYF
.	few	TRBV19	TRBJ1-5	CASSKGRISQPQHF
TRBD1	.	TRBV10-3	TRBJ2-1	CAISAGQGGYNEQFF
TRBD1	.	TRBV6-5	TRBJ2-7	CASSYSTGVAEQYF
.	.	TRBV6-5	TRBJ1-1	CASSVGGPTIPEAFF
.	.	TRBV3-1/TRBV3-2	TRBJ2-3	CASSQDLGQSTDTQYF
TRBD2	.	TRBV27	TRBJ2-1	CASSLPGTSYNEQFF
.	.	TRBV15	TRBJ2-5	CATSRGGPLGEETQYF
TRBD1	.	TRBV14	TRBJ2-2	CASSRTGERTGELFF
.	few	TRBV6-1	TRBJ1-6	CASSEALGVGNNSPLHF
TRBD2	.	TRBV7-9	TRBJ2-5	CASTQTGLAGGFEETQYF
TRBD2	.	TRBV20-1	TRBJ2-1	CSASLSGGYNEQFF
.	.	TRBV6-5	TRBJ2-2	CASNWGPGVTGELFF
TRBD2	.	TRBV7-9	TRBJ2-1	CASSHPTTSGSYNEQFF
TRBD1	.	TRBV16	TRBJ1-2	CASSQSRTGAYGYTF
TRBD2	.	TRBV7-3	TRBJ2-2	CASSLKASSSGGLNTGELFF
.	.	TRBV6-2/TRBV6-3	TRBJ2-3	CASSYDRQGTHTDTQYF